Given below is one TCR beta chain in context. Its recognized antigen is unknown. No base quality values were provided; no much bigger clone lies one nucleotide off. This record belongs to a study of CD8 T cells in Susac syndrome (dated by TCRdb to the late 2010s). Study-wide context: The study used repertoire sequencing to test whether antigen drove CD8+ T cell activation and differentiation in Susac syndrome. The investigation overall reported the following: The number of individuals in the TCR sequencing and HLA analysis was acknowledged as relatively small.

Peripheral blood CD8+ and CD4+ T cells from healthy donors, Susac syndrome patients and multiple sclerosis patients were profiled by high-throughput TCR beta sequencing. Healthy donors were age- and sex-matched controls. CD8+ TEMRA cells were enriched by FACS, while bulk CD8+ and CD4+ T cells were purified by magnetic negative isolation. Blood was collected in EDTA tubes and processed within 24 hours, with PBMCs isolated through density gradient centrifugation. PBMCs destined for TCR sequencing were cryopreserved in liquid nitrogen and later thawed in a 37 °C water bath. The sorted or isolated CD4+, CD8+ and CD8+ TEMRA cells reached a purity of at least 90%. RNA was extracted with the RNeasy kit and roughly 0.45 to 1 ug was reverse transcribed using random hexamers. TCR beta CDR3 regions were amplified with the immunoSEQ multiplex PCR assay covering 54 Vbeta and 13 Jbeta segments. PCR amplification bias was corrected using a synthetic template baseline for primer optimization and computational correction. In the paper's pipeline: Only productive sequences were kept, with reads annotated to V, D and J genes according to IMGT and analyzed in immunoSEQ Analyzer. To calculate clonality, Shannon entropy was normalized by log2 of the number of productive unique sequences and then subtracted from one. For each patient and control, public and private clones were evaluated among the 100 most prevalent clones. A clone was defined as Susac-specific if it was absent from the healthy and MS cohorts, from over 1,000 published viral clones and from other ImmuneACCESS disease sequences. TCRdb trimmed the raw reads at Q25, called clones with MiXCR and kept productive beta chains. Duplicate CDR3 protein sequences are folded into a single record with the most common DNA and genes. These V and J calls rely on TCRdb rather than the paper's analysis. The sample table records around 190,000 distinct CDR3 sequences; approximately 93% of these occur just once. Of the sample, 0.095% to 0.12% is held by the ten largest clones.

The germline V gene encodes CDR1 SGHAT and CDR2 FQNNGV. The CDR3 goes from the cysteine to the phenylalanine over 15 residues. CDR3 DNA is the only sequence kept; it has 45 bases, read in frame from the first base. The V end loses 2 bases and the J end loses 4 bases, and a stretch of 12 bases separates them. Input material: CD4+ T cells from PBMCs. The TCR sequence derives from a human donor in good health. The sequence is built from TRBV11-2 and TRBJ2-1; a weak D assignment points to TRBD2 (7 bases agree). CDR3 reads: CASSLRGALYNEQFF. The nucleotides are TGTGCCAGCAGCTTACGGGGGGCCTTGTACAATGAGCAGTTCTTC.